This T cell receptor (beta chain) was recovered during a study of response to subunit inactivated influenza vaccine. Study outcomes and limitations: Only a handful of new T cells, the authors suggested, are recruited with each seasonal influenza vaccination.

Via MiXCR, TCRdb re-called the RT-PCR reads, giving one row per CDR3 protein. Of hundreds of thousands of distinct CDR3 sequences listed, approximately 15% are singletons. Trimming removed 0 bases from V and 3 bases from J; junction bases left unmatched: 6. Germline V gene sequence: CDR1 MNHEY, CDR2 SVGAGI. The CDR3 is made up of 17 amino acids. Notes on this clonotype: Its antigen remains unidentified.

V is TRBV6-5 and J is TRBJ2-3, with TRBD1 matching over 10 bases. The sequence derives from a man aged 45 to 65 who received an inactivated influenza vaccine. The sample in question was PBMCs from blood, obtained 11 to 12 days after vaccination. The CDR3: CASSYSPPGQGTDTQYF. CDR3 DNA: TGTGCCAGCAGTTACTCCCCCCCGGGACAGGGGACAGATACGCAGTATTTT.